The T cell receptor (beta chain) described here comes from a study of T-cell memory formation after mild COVID-19. Study-wide context: Across donors, TCR clusters were largely donor specific.

Concerning this clonotype: Its antigen remains unidentified.

Study-level results: The SARS-CoV-2 specificity of second-wave clones reaching peak at day 37 remained unverified. Clones that contracted from day 15 to 85 were balanced CD4/CD8, while later expanders leaned CD4+.

With 0 bases removed from V and 5 bases from J, the gap between germline ends came to 13 bases. Germline values: CDR1 SGHDN, CDR2 FVKESK. The CDR3 contains 15 residues. Libraries for TCRalpha and TCRbeta carried sample barcodes and unique molecular identifiers via 5'RACE. TCRdb itself ran the 5' RACE reads through MiXCR, one entry per CDR3 protein. The table records around 450,000 distinct CDR3 sequences, over 15% of them present only once. This chain uses TRBV14 with TRBJ2-5; tentatively, D is TRBD2 (5 bases). The TCR was taken from an adult woman who had mild COVID-19 (a few samples of this study predate the infection). Cell type and time point are not known. Material: PBMCs or a T cell subset sorted from them (not recorded which). CDR3: CASSQEWLAGETQYF. The CDR3, as DNA: TGTGCCAGCAGCCAAGAGTGGCTAGCTGGGGAGACCCAGTACTTC.